The rows below give T cell receptor beta chains drawn from one sample of a study of shared clonotypes between healthy human individuals. Clones were read by immunoSEQ multiplex PCR, and TCRdb kept only the in-frame ones, dropping some. The table has approximately 2.3 million clones, 85% to 95% seen once. The sequenced material came from naive CD4+ T cells from PBMCs. The receptors stem from a man in his late teens or twenties in good health. Some clones in this sample may be carry-over from other donors' samples. CDR3s include the opening cysteine and the closing phenylalanine or tryptophan. D genes are given only for firm matches. Some rows have no size entry. The others give once, few or many, or a class for an expanded clone.

clone size,D gene,V gene,J gene,CDR3 protein,CDR3 DNA
.,.,TRBV28,TRBJ2-2,CASRRGAMDTGELFF,TGTGCCAGCAGACGGGGGGCAATGGACACCGGGGAGCTGTTTTTT
.,TRBD1,TRBV6-6,TRBJ1-2,CASSYHGTGIYGYTF,TGTGCCAGCAGTTACCATGGGACAGGGATATATGGCTACACCTTC
.,.,TRBV28,TRBJ2-1,CASSRNRISYNEQFF,TGTGCCAGCAGCCGCAACAGGATCTCCTACAATGAGCAGTTCTTC
once,.,TRBV5-1,TRBJ2-5,CASSPGPDRETQYF,TGCGCCAGCAGCCCGGGACCTGACCGGGAGACCCAGTACTTC
.,.,TRBV7-2,TRBJ2-7,CASSLAPSELEYF,TGTGCCAGCAGCTTAGCGCCTAGCGAGTTGGAGTACTTC
.,TRBD1,TRBV5-1,TRBJ2-3,CASSLGDRGTTKGYTQYF,TGCGCCAGCAGCTTGGGGGACAGGGGTACTACCAAGGGATATACGCAGTATTTT
.,TRBD1,TRBV5-1,TRBJ1-5,CASSPGTEYSNQPQHF,TGCGCCAGCAGCCCGGGGACAGAATATAGCAATCAGCCCCAGCATTTT
.,.,TRBV9,TRBJ1-4,CASSAGGATNEKLFF,TGTGCCAGCAGCGCGGGGGGTGCAACTAATGAAAAACTGTTTTTT
.,.,TRBV6-5,TRBJ2-1,CASSNPSYNEQFF,TGTGCCAGCAGTAACCCATCGTACAATGAGCAGTTCTTC
.,TRBD2,TRBV29-1,TRBJ2-7,CSVGGREGSYEQYF,TGCAGCGTTGGAGGCAGGGAGGGCTCCTACGAGCAGTACTTC
once,TRBD2,TRBV27,TRBJ2-1,CASSSRLAGGGSSYNEQFF,TGTGCCAGCAGTTCGAGACTAGCGGGAGGGGGAAGCTCCTACAATGAGCAGTTCTTC
.,.,TRBV19,TRBJ1-5,CASRTQGNSNQPQHF,TGTGCCAGTAGGACCCAGGGGAATAGCAATCAGCCCCAGCATTTT
once,TRBD2,TRBV9,TRBJ2-7,CASSETSGNYEQYF,TGTGCCAGCAGCGAAACTAGCGGGAACTACGAGCAGTACTTC
.,.,TRBV29-1,TRBJ2-7,CSVTTGPSYEQYF,TGCAGCGTGACTACGGGCCCGTCCTACGAGCAGTACTTC